A single sample gave rise to the 29 T cell receptor beta chains below, sequenced in a study of T-cell reconstitution after alpha-beta-depleted transplantation in children. A library of TCRbeta sequences, prepared with unique molecular identifiers, was generated. One entry per CDR3 protein, called by TCRdb with MiXCR from the PCR reads. Of 500,000 or so distinct CDR3 sequences in the sample, 9.5% to 12% were seen once. The sequenced sample was PBMCs, mostly from graft donor cells, obtained 180 days after TCRalphabeta/CD19-depleted stem cell transplant. These receptors were taken from a female patient between 2 and 15 years old who had a stem cell transplant for aplastic anemia, so the T cells may come from the graft donor.

V gene TRBV7-2 combines with J gene TRBJ1-6; TRBD1 is a possible D gene (5 bases). V was pared by 3 bases and J by 9 bases, with 12 bases between. CDR1 and CDR2 (germline): SGHTA, FQGNSA. The CDR3 is 14 residues long. CDR3 residues: CASSLDGAASPLHF. The CDR3 nucleotides read TGTGCCAGCAGCTTGGATGGGGCAGCTTCACCCCTCCACTTT.

V gene TRBV19 combines with J gene TRBJ1-5; tentatively, D is TRBD1 (5 bases). Trimming left V 7 bases short and J 0 bases short, with 13 bases between. The CDR3 is 15 amino acids. Germline CDR1 and CDR2: LNHDA and SQIVND (reference sequence). For the CDR3, the DNA is TGTGCCAGTACCTTCCGACAGTTTAGCAATCAGCCCCAGCATTTT. Protein sequence: CASTFRQFSNQPQHF. Variable domain in full (rest from reference TRBV19 and TRBJ1-5): DGGITQSPKYLFRKEGQNVTLSCEQNLNHDAMYWYRQDPGQGLRLIYYSQIVNDFQKGDIAEGYSVSREKKESFPLTVTSAQKNPTAFYLCASTFRQFSNQPQHFGDGTRLSIL.

This clonotype has a single count. V and J are TRBV7-8 and TRBJ1-2; TRBD1 agrees at 12 bases. The J segment lost 4 bases and the V segment lost 1 base, leaving 10 bases of the junction unmatched. This CDR3 spans 18 amino acids. Germline CDR1 is SGHVS and CDR2 is FQNEAQ. The CDR3 loop reads CASSLGRDRGRFGYGYTF. CDR3 coding DNA: TGTGCCAGCAGCTTAGGCAGGGACAGGGGGCGTTTCGGCTATGGCTACACCTTC.

This clonotype has a handful of counts. CDR3 protein: CSVVLREQFF. CDR3 in DNA: TGCAGCGTTGTACTACGAGAGCAGTTCTTC. J is TRBJ2-1 and V is TRBV29-1, with D uncertain. Between the trimmed V and J ends, which lost 4 bases and 10 bases, there was a span of 8 bases. Germline V gene lookup returns CDR1 SQVTM and CDR2 ANQGSEA. CDR3 length: 10 amino acids.

This clonotype was found a few times. This sequence joins TRBV11-3 and TRBJ1-1; a possible D gene is TRBD1 (6 bases). The V gene lost 4 bases and the J gene lost 5 bases, with 20 bases spanning the gap. The CDR3 contains 16 residues. CDR1 is SGHNT, CDR2 YENEEA, per germline. In nucleotides, the CDR3 is TGTGCCAGCAGCTCCCCGCGGGGGGGCGGGTTTACTGAAGCTTTCTTT. It is translated as CASSSPRGGGFTEAFF.

This clonotype was counted only a few times. V and J are TRBV4-2 and TRBJ1-2; D is perhaps TRBD1 (5 bases). Trimming removed 0 bases from V and 8 bases from J, with 19 bases in between. The germline V gene encodes CDR1 LGHNA and CDR2 YNFKEQ. This CDR3 is 16 amino acids long. The CDR3 nucleotides are TGTGCCAGCAGCCAAGAGGGGTCGGCGGGGCAGTCCGGCTACACCTTC. It specifies CASSQEGSAGQSGYTF.

In this sample, this clonotype turned up many times. J is TRBJ2-3 and V is TRBV29-1; 10 positions match TRBD2. Germline lookup yields CDR1 SQVTM and CDR2 ANQGSEA. Trimming took 4 bases from V and 4 from J; bases not matched to a gene: 11. The CDR3 is made up of 16 amino acids. In DNA form, the CDR3 reads TGCAGCGTTGCACTAGCGGGAAGGGCGGGGCCAGATACGCAGTATTTT. Translated, it gives CSVALAGRAGPDTQYF.

This clonotype came up many times. The CDR3 loop is CATSREGTSGKNEQFF. CDR3 in DNA: TGTGCCACCAGCAGAGAAGGGACTAGCGGGAAAAATGAGCAGTTCTTC. The V gene is TRBV15, the J gene TRBJ2-1; TRBD2 matches at 13 bases. Germline lookup yields CDR1 LNHNV and CDR2 YYDKDF (reference sequence). The CDR3 covers 16 residues. After removal of 0 bases from V and 7 bases from J, the junction contained 3 bases not matched to a gene.

This clonotype has just a few counts. The rearrangement joins TRBV28 to TRBJ1-4; 7 bases are a match to TRBD1. From germline, CDR1 is MDHEN and CDR2 SYDVKM. This CDR3 has 16 residues. Trimming took 3 bases from V and 2 from J; bases not matched to a gene: 6. This CDR3 reads CASSLFRQGTNEKLFF. The CDR3 nucleotides are TGTGCCAGCAGTTTGTTCAGACAGGGTACTAATGAAAAACTGTTTTTT.

This clonotype was counted only a few times. This chain uses TRBV23-1 with TRBJ2-7; the D gene could be TRBD1 or TRBD2 (5 bases each). TRBV23-1 is an ORF for which the function is uncertain. The CDR3 spans 13 residues. The V and J ends lost 8 bases and 1 base respectively, with 12 bases between them. The CDR3: CASVPGRSYEQYV. Written as DNA, the CDR3 is TGCGCCAGCGTCCCGGGACGGTCCTACGAGCAGTACGTC.

This clonotype was recorded a few times. The chain couples TRBV7-8 to TRBJ2-3; the D gene is possibly TRBD2 (6 bases). Germline CDR1 and CDR2: SGHVS and FQNEAQ. With 7 bases removed from V and 4 bases from J, the gap between germline ends came to 18 bases. The CDR3 loop spans 15 amino acids. The CDR3 loop reads CASKNTRIAADTQYF. As DNA, the CDR3 is TGTGCCAGCAAAAATACCAGGATAGCGGCAGATACGCAGTATTTT.

The chain employs TRBV12-3 or TRBV12-4 and TRBJ2-3; the match to TRBD2 covers 13 bases. Unmatched junction bases numbered 6, after V lost 6 bases and J lost 0 bases. The CDR3 length is 17 residues. In DNA, the CDR3 is TGTGCCAGCAGGCCCGGGACTAGCGGGAAAAGCACAGATACGCAGTATTTT. This translates into CASRPGTSGKSTDTQYF.

This clonotype has just a few counts. J is TRBJ2-7 and V is TRBV20-1, with D perhaps matching TRBD1 (6 bases). Germline loops: CDR1 DFQATT, CDR2 SNEGSKA (reference sequence). There are 14 residues in the CDR3. The V end was cut by 5 bases, the J end by 4 bases, with 18 bases between. Here the CDR3 reads CSAQATGHQYEQYV. The CDR3 DNA follows: TGCAGTGCTCAAGCAACGGGACACCAATACGAGCAGTACGTC.

This clonotype was recorded many times. CDR3 bases: TGTGCCAGCAGTCAGACAGGGACGTACCAAGAGACCCAGTACTTC. It encodes CASSQTGTYQETQYF. The chain is built from TRBV12-3 or TRBV12-4 and TRBJ2-5, with TRBD1 identical over 7 bases. The ends lost 5 bases at V and 0 bases at J; junction bases unmatched: 6. The CDR3 extends over 15 amino acids.

This clonotype came up many times. This rearrangement joins TRBV29-1 to TRBJ2-1; 8 positions match TRBD2. Germline V gene sequence: CDR1 SQVTM, CDR2 ANQGSEA. Germline trimming cut 2 bases from V and 15 bases from J; bases unmatched to any gene: 15. The CDR3 has 14 residues. CDR3 nucleotide sequence: TGCAGCGTTGAACTCGGGACTAGTAGAGGCACGCGGTTCTTC. Its protein is CSVELGTSRGTRFF.

This clonotype was seen only a few times. The chain is built from TRBV7-2 and TRBJ1-5; maybe TRBD1 (5 bases). The CDR3 length is 12 residues. The germline V gene encodes CDR1 SGHTA and CDR2 FQGNSA. The germline V and J ends were trimmed by 5 bases and 7 bases, with 9 bases remaining between them. CDR3 protein: CASSPGAQPQHF. CDR3 nucleotide sequence: TGTGCCAGCAGCCCTGGGGCGCAGCCCCAGCATTTT.

The sample holds many counts of this clonotype. The chain couples TRBV6-2 or TRBV6-3 to TRBJ2-1; TRBD2 is a possible D gene (6 bases). CDR3 size: 15 residues. The germline CDR1 and CDR2 sequences are MNHEY and SVGEGT. With 8 bases removed from V and 4 bases from J, the gap between germline ends came to 18 bases. CDR3 region: CASVPPGVPYNEQFF. The CDR3 DNA follows: TGTGCCAGCGTGCCTCCGGGAGTCCCTTACAATGAGCAGTTCTTC.

This clonotype was picked up many times. The chain employs TRBV10-3 and TRBJ2-1, with a possible D match to TRBD2 (7 bases). V was pared by 0 bases and J by 9 bases, with 12 bases between. CDR3 length equals 14 residues. Looked up from germline, CDR1 is ENHRY and CDR2 is SYGVKD. The CDR3 protein is CAISESGGQGEQFF. Written as DNA, the CDR3 is TGTGCCATCAGTGAGTCGGGGGGGCAAGGTGAGCAGTTCTTC.

This rearrangement joins TRBV15 to TRBJ2-3; D gene uncertain. The CDR3 spans 15 residues. Trimming cost V 1 base and J 2 bases, with 10 bases left between them. Germline loops: CDR1 LNHNV, CDR2 YYDKDF (reference sequence). CDR3 sequence reads: CATSRVSDHTDTQYF. CDR3 coding DNA: TGTGCCACCAGCAGAGTCTCGGACCACACAGATACGCAGTATTTT.

The chain has TRBV18 and TRBJ2-1; D might be TRBD1 (6 bases). Germline loops: CDR1 KGHSH, CDR2 LQKENI. This CDR3 spans 17 amino acids. The V end lost 4 bases, the J end lost 6 bases, and 22 bases lay between the germline ends. This CDR3 reads CASSLTNRDTRGNEQFF. The CDR3, as DNA: TGTGCCAGCTCACTTACTAATCGGGACACCCGGGGCAATGAGCAGTTCTTC. Full variable domain (outside the CDR3, taken from reference TRBV18 and TRBJ2-1): NAGVMQNPRHLVRRRGQEARLRCSPMKGHSHVYWYRQLPEEGLKFMVYLQKENIIDESGMPKERFSAEFPKEGPSILRIQQVVRGDSAAYFCASSLTNRDTRGNEQFFGPGTRLTVL.

This sequence joins TRBV6-5 and TRBJ2-5, with 8 nucleotides matching TRBD2. Germline V gene lookup returns CDR1 MNHEY and CDR2 SVGAGI. V lost 0 bases to trimming and J lost 4 bases; unmatched junction nucleotides: 7. CDR3 length: 16 amino acids. CDR3 sequence reads: CASSYSLREGSETQYF. In DNA form, the CDR3 reads TGTGCCAGCAGTTACTCTCTCCGGGAGGGCTCAGAGACCCAGTACTTC.

The V gene is TRBV9, the J gene TRBJ2-3; tentatively, D is TRBD1 (6 bases). Germline lookup yields CDR1 SGDLS and CDR2 YYNGEE. Trimming took off 2 bases at V and 2 bases at J, with 15 bases between the two ends. The CDR3 has 16 residues. The CDR3 protein is CASSVYPTGNTDTQYF. The CDR3 DNA reads TGTGCCAGCAGCGTGTATCCTACAGGGAACACAGATACGCAGTATTTT. The full variable domain, rest sourced from reference TRBV9 and TRBJ2-3, is DSGVTQTPKHLITATGQRVTLRCSPRSGDLSVYWYQQSLDQGLQFLIQYYNGEERAKGNILERFSAQQFPDLHSELNLSSLELGDSALYFCASSVYPTGNTDTQYFGPGTRLTVL.

This clonotype turned up a few times. The chain employs TRBV12-3 or TRBV12-4 and TRBJ1-2, with D unclear. The germline V and J ends were trimmed by 3 bases and 7 bases, with 12 bases remaining between them. The CDR3 runs to 13 residues. The CDR3 region is CASSFRLEAGYTF. In nucleotides, the CDR3 is TGTGCCAGCAGTTTTAGGTTAGAGGCTGGCTACACCTTC.

This clonotype turned up a few times. This chain links TRBV6-5 with TRBJ2-3, with D possibly called TRBD1 or TRBD2 (5 bases each). The V end was cut by 0 bases, the J end by 0 bases, with 16 bases between. CDR3 length: 18 residues. The germline CDR1 and CDR2 sequences are MNHEY and SVGAGI. The CDR3, as DNA: TGTGCCAGCAGTTACTCGACCGGGACGAGAAGCAGCACAGATACGCAGTATTTT. Its protein product is CASSYSTGTRSSTDTQYF.

This clonotype came up a few times. The V and J genes are TRBV2 and TRBJ1-1, with D unclear. The CDR3 runs to 14 residues. From germline, CDR1 is SNHLY and CDR2 FYNNEI. V was cut by 6 bases and J by 0 bases, with 11 bases left in between. The CDR3 DNA reads TGTGCCAGCAGGAGGACGGCCCTGAACACTGAAGCTTTCTTT. Translating gives CASRRTALNTEAFF.

This clonotype was detected a few times. This rearrangement joins TRBV6-1 to TRBJ1-1, with TRBD1 identical over 8 bases. CDR1 and CDR2 from the germline V gene are MNHNS and SASEGT. This CDR3 has 15 amino acids. The V gene end was trimmed by 7 bases and the J gene end by 2 bases; junction bases not matched to a gene: 9. The CDR3 DNA sequence: TGTGCCAGCATTCCTAAAGACAGGGGAAACACTGAAGCTTTCTTT. Its translation is CASIPKDRGNTEAFF.

The chain employs TRBV28 and TRBJ1-3; TRBD1 might be the D (5 bases). Between the trimmed V and J ends, which lost 3 bases and 4 bases, there was a span of 10 bases. The CDR3 length is 14 residues. Germline assignment: CDR1 MDHEN and CDR2 SYDVKM. CDR3 residues: CASSFEGSGNTIYF. As DNA, the CDR3 is TGTGCCAGCAGTTTCGAGGGGTCCGGAAACACCATATATTTT.

The J gene is TRBJ1-1, the V gene TRBV7-9; 8 nucleotides align to TRBD1. Germline V lookup: CDR1 SEHNR, CDR2 FQNEAQ (reference sequence). Losses at the gene ends were 2 bases for V and 4 bases for J; bases not matched to a gene: 6. This CDR3 is built from 15 residues. The CDR3, as DNA: TGTGCCAGCAGCTTACCCACAGGGGGAGTCACTGAAGCTTTCTTT. Translation gives CASSLPTGGVTEAFF.

The table lists this clonotype with many counts. The chain recombines TRBV7-9 with TRBJ2-7, with D possibly being TRBD2 (8 bases). The V gene's germline CDR1 is SEHNR and CDR2 FQNEAQ (reference sequence). Trimming cost V 4 bases and J 2 bases, with 15 bases left between them. The CDR3 is made up of 15 amino acids. The CDR3 DNA reads TGTGCCAGCAGCTCACAGGGGCGGGAGGCCTACGAGCAGTACTTC. This codes for CASSSQGREAYEQYF.